The 9 T cell receptor beta chains below all came from one sample that was sequenced in a study of OX40 agonist ivuxolimab in advanced cancers. This table comes from immunoSEQ multiplex PCR, and its TCRdb copy is limited to in-frame clones, with some not included. Seen here are some 21,000 clones, more than 75% observed once, and the top ten hold roughly 10%. The input for sequencing was CD4+ or CD8+ T cells sorted from blood, taken in a trial of the OX40 agonist ivuxolimab. The receptor source for this set is an adult with an advanced solid tumor such as melanoma, head and neck, liver or kidney cancer.

The CDR3 nucleotides are TGTGCCAGCAGCTTAGCCGGTAGGGCTAGCGGGAGCTTCACAGATACGCAGTATTTT. Its protein product is CASSLAGRASGSFTDTQYF. The genes are TRBV11-2 and TRBJ2-3, with 10 bases lining up with TRBD2. The CDR3 runs to 19 residues. V lost 1 base and J lost 2; bases outside the gene matches: 12. The germline CDR1 and CDR2 sequences are SGHAT and FQNNGV. The full variable domain, completed using reference TRBV11-2 and TRBJ2-3, is EAGVAQSPRYKIIEKRQSVAFWCNPISGHATLYWYQQILGQGPKLLIQFQNNGVVDDSQLPKDRFSAERLKGVDSTLKIQPAKLEDSAVYLCASSLAGRASGSFTDTQYFGPGTRLTVL.

This chain uses TRBV5-1 with TRBJ1-4, with D possibly TRBD1 on 6 matching bases. In germline, CDR1 is SGHRS, CDR2 YFSETQ. The CDR3 spans 16 residues. V lost 0 bases and J 5 bases, leaving 14 bases between the germline ends. CDR3 sequence (DNA): TGCGCCAGCAGCTTGGCGGTTCAGGGGAAAAATGAAAAACTGTTTTTT. Residues: CASSLAVQGKNEKLFF. Full variable domain (outside the CDR3, taken from reference TRBV5-1 and TRBJ1-4): KAGVTQTPRYLIKTRGQQVTLSCSPISGHRSVSWYQQTPGQGLQFLFEYFSETQRNKGNFPGRFSGRQFSNSRSEMNVSTLELGDSALYLCASSLAVQGKNEKLFFGSGTQLSVL.

The rearrangement links TRBV18 to TRBJ2-1; 8 bases map to TRBD2. With V trimmed by 2 bases and J by 3 bases, 9 bases remained unmatched. This CDR3 spans 17 amino acids. From germline, CDR1 is KGHSH and CDR2 LQKENI. CDR3 nucleotides: TGTGCCAGCTCACCAGACGGGATAGCGGGGCTCTACAATGAGCAGTTCTTC. This gives the protein CASSPDGIAGLYNEQFF.

The J gene is TRBJ2-7, the V gene TRBV7-3, with 9 bases aligning to TRBD1. V lost 5 bases and J lost 3; bases outside the gene matches: 8. The V gene's germline CDR1 is SGHTA and CDR2 FQGTGA. The CDR3 length is 15 residues. CDR3 sequence (DNA): TGTGCCAGCAGCACCTGGACAGGGGCCAGCTACGAGCAGTACTTC. Protein: CASSTWTGASYEQYF. The whole variable domain, remainder taken from reference TRBV7-3 and TRBJ2-7, is GAGVSQTPSNKVTEKGKYVELRCDPISGHTALYWYRQSLGQGPEFLIYFQGTGAADDSGLPNDRFFAVRPEGSVSTLKIQRTERGDSAVYLCASSTWTGASYEQYFGPGTRLTVT.

The V call is TRBV4-1, the J call TRBJ1-4, with D hard to call. Trimming took 1 base from V and 0 from J, leaving 6 bases between them. Germline V CDR1 and CDR2: MGHRA, YSYEKL. CDR3 length: 15 residues. CDR3 loop: CASSQVVATNEKLFF. CDR3 bases: TGCGCCAGCAGCCAAGTCGTCGCAACTAATGAAAAACTGTTTTTT.

A remark on this clone: A read error may account for a junction end that differs from germline. The rearrangement links TRBV6-5 to TRBJ2-7; the match to TRBD1 covers 8 bases. Looked up from germline, CDR1 is MNHEY and CDR2 is SVGAGI. This CDR3 is built from 12 residues. The CDR3 protein is CASSYSGTGFFF. CDR3 DNA: TGTGCCAGCAGTTACTCAGGGACAGGCTTCTTTTTC.

The CDR3 coding sequence is TGTGCCAGCAGACACACTGCCGGGACTTTGGCCAAAAACATTCAGTACTTC. Translation gives CASRHTAGTLAKNIQYF. The J gene is TRBJ2-4, the V gene TRBV2; D is possibly TRBD2 (6 bases). Germline CDR1 reads SNHLY; CDR2 reads FYNNEI. The length of the CDR3 is 17 residues. The V end was cut by 6 bases, the J end by 1 base, with 19 bases between.

The chain couples TRBV2 to TRBJ2-5; D not certain. This CDR3 has 13 amino acids. V dropped 6 bases and J dropped 0 bases, with 8 bases sitting between them. The germline V gene encodes CDR1 SNHLY and CDR2 FYNNEI. In DNA form, the CDR3 reads TGTGCCAGCAGGTCGTCTGACCAAGAGACCCAGTACTTC. This translates into CASRSSDQETQYF. The entire variable domain, with the rest obtained from reference TRBV2 and TRBJ2-5, is as follows: EPEVTQTPSHQVTQMGQEVILRCVPISNHLYFYWYRQILGQKVEFLVSFYNNEISEKSEIFDDQFSVERPDGSNFTLKIRSTKLEDSAMYFCASRSSDQETQYFGPGTRLLVL.

CDR3 sequence reads: CASGPSVYGYTF. DNA for the CDR3: TGTGCCAGCGGCCCGAGTGTGTATGGCTACACCTTC. The chain is built from TRBV9 and TRBJ1-2; D gene unclear. The CDR3 has 12 amino acids. The V gene lost 7 bases and the J gene lost 5 bases, with 12 bases spanning the gap. CDR1 and CDR2 (germline): SGDLS, YYNGEE. Using reference TRBV9 and TRBJ1-2 for the parts outside the CDR3, the full variable domain is DSGVTQTPKHLITATGQRVTLRCSPRSGDLSVYWYQQSLDQGLQFLIQYYNGEERAKGNILERFSAQQFPDLHSELNLSSLELGDSALYFCASGPSVYGYTFGSGTRLTVV.